These 27 T cell receptor beta chains share one sample of origin, sequenced in a study of T cells in Graves' hyperthyroidism and ophthalmopathy. What was amplified from RNA transcripts were TCR beta CDR3 regions. The study used the HTBI primer set for a first-round RT-PCR of the TCR CDR3. A single record per CDR3 protein comes from TCRdb applying MiXCR to the multiplex PCR reads. The sample consists of hundreds of thousands of distinct CDR3 sequences, 30% to 40% of them appearing once. Sequencing was carried out using blood. These receptors all come from a woman in her thirties or forties with Graves' hyperthyroidism.

The chain has TRBV12-3 or TRBV12-4 and TRBJ2-7; D may be TRBD1 (6 bases). The CDR3 covers 13 residues. V lost 7 bases, J lost 1 base, and 11 bases lay in between. The CDR3 DNA is TGTGCCAGCACCCTCACAGGGTCCTACGAGCAGTACTTC. Protein: CASTLTGSYEQYF.

About this clonotype: The junction does not match germline at one end; this may be a read error. V is TRBV20-1 and J is TRBJ2-6, with 8 bases that match TRBD1. The CDR3 is 18 residues long. The germline V gene encodes CDR1 DFQATT and CDR2 SNEGSKA (reference sequence). As DNA, the CDR3 is TGCAGTGCTAACCACCAGGGACAGGCTACTTCTGGGGCCAACGTCCTGGCTTTC. Its protein product is CSANHQGQATSGANVLAF.

This clonotype has a handful of counts. The chain couples TRBV5-1 to TRBJ2-7; the D is unclear. CDR3 size: 14 residues. V lost 4 bases, J lost 0 bases, and 11 bases lay in between. Germline assignment: CDR1 SGHRS and CDR2 YFSETQ. The CDR3 is CASSPASSSYEQYF. The CDR3 coding sequence is TGCGCCAGCAGCCCGGCGTCGAGCTCCTACGAGCAGTACTTC.

This clonotype was detected ten times or more. The V call is TRBV7-3, the J call TRBJ1-2; 8 nucleotides line up with TRBD1. The length of the CDR3 is 16 residues. With V trimmed by 3 bases and J by 7 bases, 13 bases remained unmatched. CDR1 and CDR2 (germline): SGHTA, FQGTGA. The CDR3 DNA is TGTGCCAGCAGCTTGGACAGGGATACTAACTATGGTGGCTACACCTTC. Residues: CASSLDRDTNYGGYTF.

A few counts support this clonotype. The chain links TRBV6-5 to TRBJ2-2; 9 bases are a match to TRBD2. Trimming at V came to 5 bases and at J to 5 bases, leaving 3 bases not matched to a gene. The CDR3 has 14 amino acids. Germline V gene data show CDR1 as MNHEY and CDR2 as SVGAGI. DNA for the CDR3: TGTGCCAGCAGTGACCTAGCGGGGACCGGGGAGCTGTTTTTT. It encodes CASSDLAGTGELFF.

This clonotype was recorded at least ten times. This chain uses TRBV7-8 with TRBJ1-6, with D possibly TRBD1 on 6 matching bases. The CDR3 extends over 16 amino acids. Germline V gene data show CDR1 as SGHVS and CDR2 as FQNEAQ. V lost 6 bases and J lost 8, with 20 bases in between. In DNA, the CDR3 is TGTGCCAGCAGTCCGGGGGGGCCGGAATATTATTCACCCCTCCACTTT. It specifies CASSPGGPEYYSPLHF.

This clonotype was counted many times. The chain employs TRBV7-8 and TRBJ2-7; 8 bases match TRBD2. V lost 8 bases and J lost 3; bases outside the gene matches: 6. CDR3 length equals 13 residues. Germline assignment: CDR1 SGHVS and CDR2 FQNEAQ. CDR3 sequence reads: CASGLAGGYEQYF. In DNA, the CDR3 is TGTGCCAGCGGTCTCGCGGGGGGCTACGAGCAGTACTTC.

This clonotype was observed a handful of times. The genes are TRBV6-5 and TRBJ2-2, with D perhaps being TRBD1 or TRBD2 (6 bases each). The CDR3 length is 15 residues. V was pared by 6 bases and J by 4 bases, with 15 bases between. Germline-derived CDR1 and CDR2 are MNHEY and SVGAGI. CDR3 in DNA: TGTGCCAGCAGGGAAGGGGGGCGTCGCACCGGGGAGCTGTTTTTT. Translated, it gives CASREGGRRTGELFF.

This clonotype was counted between two and nine times. V gene TRBV12-3 or TRBV12-4 combines with J gene TRBJ1-1; D is unclear. Trimming took 2 bases from V and 1 from J, leaving 11 bases between them. The CDR3 totals 15 residues. CDR3 nucleotide sequence: TGTGCCAGCAGTTTATTTCCGAGAGAGAACACTGAAGCTTTCTTT. Encoded protein: CASSLFPRENTEAFF.

This clonotype came up a few times. The V call is TRBV7-9, the J call TRBJ2-7; 9 positions agree with TRBD2. Trimming cost V 5 bases and J 3 bases; bases outside gene matches: 17. CDR1 SEHNR and CDR2 FQNEAQ come from the germline V gene (reference sequence). The CDR3 loop spans 18 amino acids. CDR3 loop: CASSHPTTSGTKDYEQYF. CDR3 DNA: TGTGCCAGCAGCCACCCCACGACTAGCGGAACTAAGGACTACGAGCAGTACTTC.

This clonotype has at least ten counts. The chain uses TRBV6-2 or TRBV6-3 and TRBJ2-6; weak D call: TRBD2 (6 bases). The CDR3 sequence is 16 residues long. The V and J ends lost 5 bases and 0 bases respectively, with 11 bases between them. Germline V gives CDR1 MNHEY, CDR2 SVGEGT. CDR3 sequence (DNA): TGTGCCAGCAGTCAAGGGAGGAACTCTGGGGCCAACGTCCTGACTTTC. Amino acid sequence: CASSQGRNSGANVLTF.

A word on this clonotype: At one end, the junction sequence differs from germline, possibly due to a read error. The chain is built from TRBV13 and TRBJ2-7; no clear D gene. CDR1 and CDR2 from the germline V gene are PRHDT and FYEKMQ (reference sequence). The CDR3 is 14 residues long. CDR3 nucleotide sequence: TGCGCCAGCAGCTTGATTGGCGGCTCCTACGAGCAGTACTTC. It codes for CASSLIGGSYEQYF.

In this sample, this clonotype turned up many times. The chain joins TRBV12-3 or TRBV12-4 to TRBJ2-7, with no clear D. The V end lost 5 bases, the J end lost 3 bases, and 8 bases lay between the germline ends. This CDR3 has 12 amino acids. The CDR3 bases are TGTGCCAGCAGTCTAAAAGGCTACGAGCAGTACTTC. It codes for CASSLKGYEQYF.

This clonotype was detected ten times or more. The chain is built from TRBV15 and TRBJ2-2; 7 nucleotides agree with TRBD1. This CDR3 contains 16 residues. Trimming took 4 bases from V and 5 from J; bases not matched to a gene: 10. Per the germline V gene, CDR1 is LNHNV and CDR2 is YYDKDF (reference sequence). The CDR3 DNA sequence: TGTGCCACCAGCACAGACAGGGCGTTGGGGACCGGGGAGCTGTTTTTT. Amino acid sequence: CATSTDRALGTGELFF.

The V call is TRBV29-1, the J call TRBJ2-7, with 7 bases that match TRBD1. Germline CDR1 SQVTM, CDR2 ANQGSEA. The CDR3 covers 12 residues. Losses at the gene ends were 7 bases for V and 7 bases for J; bases not matched to a gene: 10. CDR3 DNA: TGCAGCGGGTCGAGGGGGCTTAATGAGCAGTACTTC. The encoded protein is CSGSRGLNEQYF.

There are a few counts of this clonotype. The chain carries TRBV19 and TRBJ1-2; D possibly corresponds to TRBD1 (5 bases). CDR3 size: 15 residues. Germline CDR1 reads LNHDA; CDR2 reads SQIVND (reference sequence). V lost 3 bases to trimming and J lost 4 bases, with 15 bases between them. CDR3 residues: CASSMGDRASYGYTF. The DNA for the CDR3 is TGTGCCAGTAGTATGGGCGACAGAGCATCCTATGGCTACACCTTC.

In this sample, this clonotype turned up many times. This chain uses TRBV9 with TRBJ2-5; D might be TRBD2 (6 bases). Germline V lookup: CDR1 SGDLS, CDR2 YYNGEE. This CDR3 spans 14 amino acids. The ends were cut back, 1 base at V and 4 bases at J, with 11 bases in the middle. DNA of the CDR3: TGTGCCAGCAGCGTACTGGGGGGATCAGAGACCCAGTACTTC. This gives the protein CASSVLGGSETQYF.

V is TRBV5-1 and J is TRBJ2-7; no reliable D call. This CDR3 is built from 15 residues. Trimming stripped 4 bases from V and 2 bases from J, with 16 bases between. Germline V gene sequence: CDR1 SGHRS, CDR2 YFSETQ. CDR3 nucleotide sequence: TGCGCCAGCAGCCAAGATCGTATACTCGCCTACGAGCAGTACTTC. Encoded protein: CASSQDRILAYEQYF.

The J gene is TRBJ2-6, the V gene TRBV10-3; 14 bases align to TRBD2. This CDR3 spans 19 amino acids. Germline-derived CDR1 and CDR2 are ENHRY and SYGVKD. Germline trimming cut 3 bases from V and 1 base from J; bases unmatched to any gene: 5. The CDR3 here is CAISERTSGGISGANVLTF. The CDR3 DNA is TGTGCCATCAGTGAACGGACTAGCGGGGGGATATCTGGGGCCAACGTCCTGACTTTC.

The rearrangement joins TRBV7-2 to TRBJ2-7; TRBD2 aligns across 7 bases. The CDR3 length is 15 residues. CDR1 is SGHTA and CDR2 is FQGNSA in the germline V gene. The V gene end was trimmed by 9 bases and the J gene end by 0 bases; junction bases not matched to a gene: 11. The CDR3 nucleotides are TGTGCCAGTAGTAGGGTAATAGCGGGCTCCTACGAGCAGTACTTC. As protein: CASSRVIAGSYEQYF. The full variable domain, with the rest looked up from reference TRBV7-2 and TRBJ2-7, is GAGVSQSPSNKVTEKGKDVELRCDPISGHTALYWYRQSLGQGLEFLIYFQGNSAPDKSGLPSDRFSAERTGGSVSTLTIQRTQQEDSAVYLCASSRVIAGSYEQYFGPGTRLTVT.

With regard to this clonotype: A much larger clone lies a single base off, so this may be a read error. In this CDR3 the conserved last residue, phenylalanine or tryptophan, is missing, so a read error is likely. The chain recombines TRBV2 with TRBJ2-7; possible D gene TRBD2, 6 bases. V was clipped by 10 bases and J by 6 bases, with 19 bases between them. CDR1 is SNHLY, CDR2 FYNNEI, per germline. The CDR3 contains 13 residues. The CDR3 bases are TGTGCCACCTCGGGGGTAGGAGAGGTCGAGCAGTACTCC. This gives the protein CATSGVGEVEQYS.

In its sample, this clonotype was seen a few times. This chain uses TRBV6-4 with TRBJ2-2; maybe TRBD2 (6 bases). V lost 0 bases, J lost 3 bases, and 14 bases lay in between. Germline V gene data show CDR1 as MRHNA and CDR2 as SNTAGT. CDR3 length: 17 residues. The CDR3 DNA sequence: TGTGCCAGCAGTGACTCCTTCGGGAGTACGGACACCGGGGAGCTGTTTTTT. This translates into CASSDSFGSTDTGELFF.

This clonotype was seen a few times. The chain carries TRBV12-3 or TRBV12-4 and TRBJ1-6; D is undetermined. This CDR3 has 17 amino acids. V was cut by 6 bases and J by 4 bases, with 19 bases left in between. In DNA, the CDR3 is TGTGCCAGCAGCCCACGGGGAGGGCCTCATTATAATTCACCCCTCCACTTT. Its protein product is CASSPRGGPHYNSPLHF.

CDR3 sequence (DNA): TGTGCCAGCAGCGCTACCGGGACTAGCGGGATAAAGAGCTCCTACGAGCAGTACTTC. Translated: CASSATGTSGIKSSYEQYF. The gene calls are TRBV7-2 and TRBJ2-7; 13 bases align to TRBD2. CDR1 and CDR2 from the germline V gene are SGHTA and FQGNSA. Germline trimming cut 5 bases from V and 0 bases from J; bases unmatched to any gene: 13. The CDR3 has 19 amino acids.

This chain links TRBV7-2 with TRBJ2-7; D might be TRBD1 or TRBD2, each matching 6 bases. V was pared by 4 bases and J by 3 bases, with 16 bases between. This CDR3 has 15 amino acids. Germline-derived CDR1 and CDR2 are SGHTA and FQGNSA. CDR3 amino acids: CASSSQGGSFYEQYF. The CDR3 coding sequence is TGTGCCAGCAGCTCACAGGGAGGATCTTTCTACGAGCAGTACTTC.

Note on this clonotype: The junction differs from germline at one of its ends, possibly a read error. The chain uses TRBV29-1 and TRBJ1-1; 10 nucleotides line up with TRBD1. This CDR3 region has 16 residues. The V gene's germline CDR1 is SQVTM and CDR2 ANQGSEA. The CDR3 nucleotides are TGCAGCGTTGAATCGACAGGGGGCTCTCATACCCTTGAAGCTTACTTT. Its translation: CSVESTGGSHTLEAYF.

V usage is TRBV20-1 and J usage is TRBJ1-5; D may be TRBD1 (6 bases). Per the germline V gene, CDR1 is DFQATT and CDR2 is SNEGSKA (reference sequence). V was cut by 5 bases and J by 3 bases, with 20 bases left in between. This CDR3 spans 16 amino acids. Here the CDR3 DNA reads TGCAGTGCTGGGAGAACAGGGAAACAAATCAATCAGCCCCAGCATTTT. Its protein product is CSAGRTGKQINQPQHF.